This T cell receptor beta chain is from a study of spatial heterogeneity in lung cancer. The study's findings and limits: For expanded intratumoral alpha and beta TCRs, counts tracked tumor mutation counts.

Sample time point: sample taken at primary tumor resection. Unsorted whole RNA samples from tumor, nontumor lung or frozen PBMC were sequenced. Every TCR cDNA molecule bore its own unique molecular identifier. Each CDR3 protein is one row after TCRdb ran MiXCR on the 5' RACE reads. This sample has under 20,000 distinct CDR3 sequences; around 6.5% occur once, and the top ten carry 20% to 25%. This clonotype is termed medium-sized. Antigen: not known. The clonotype comes from a female donor with early-stage non-small cell lung cancer. The sample consisted of lung tumor tissue, taken at surgery.

In DNA, the CDR3 is TGTGCCAGCAGTCTTCTTAGCGGGGCGAACACAGATACGCAGTATTTT. As protein: CASSLLSGANTDTQYF. The chain joins TRBV28 to TRBJ2-3; 8 nucleotides match TRBD2. Germline CDR1 is MDHEN and CDR2 is SYDVKM. This CDR3 has 16 amino acids. Germline trimming cut 5 bases from V and 2 bases from J; bases unmatched to any gene: 9.